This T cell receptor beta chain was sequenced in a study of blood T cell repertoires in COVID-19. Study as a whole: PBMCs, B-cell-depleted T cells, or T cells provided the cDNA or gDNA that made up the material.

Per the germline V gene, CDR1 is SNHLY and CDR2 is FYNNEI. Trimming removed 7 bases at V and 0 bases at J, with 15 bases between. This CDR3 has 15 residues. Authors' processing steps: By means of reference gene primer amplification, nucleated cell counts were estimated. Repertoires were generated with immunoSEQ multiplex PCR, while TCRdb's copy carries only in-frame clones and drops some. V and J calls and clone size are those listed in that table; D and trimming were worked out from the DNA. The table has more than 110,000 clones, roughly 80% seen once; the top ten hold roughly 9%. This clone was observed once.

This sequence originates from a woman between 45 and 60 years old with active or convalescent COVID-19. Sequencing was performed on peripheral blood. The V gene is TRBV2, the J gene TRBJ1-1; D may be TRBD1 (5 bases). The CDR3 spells CASTLTETMNTEAFF. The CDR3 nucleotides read TGTGCCAGCACCCTGACAGAGACAATGAACACTGAAGCTTTCTTT.